Shown below are 30 T cell receptor beta chains from a single sample sequenced in a study of blood T cell repertoires in COVID-19. Some clones are missing from TCRdb's copy, which holds only in-frame ones; the method was immunoSEQ multiplex PCR. The sample contains about 210,000 clones, around 88% of which appear only once. The specimen sequenced was peripheral blood. The source of these receptors is a young man with active or convalescent COVID-19.

The gene calls are TRBV19 and TRBJ2-3; 9 positions match TRBD2. In germline, CDR1 is LNHDA, CDR2 SQIVND (reference sequence). V was pared by 3 bases and J by 2 bases, with 9 bases of the junction left unmatched. The CDR3 totals 17 residues. CDR3 sequence (DNA): TGTGCCAGTAGTATCAAGGGGCGCGGGAGGGACACAGATACGCAGTATTTT. Its protein product is CASSIKGRGRDTDTQYF.

This sequence joins TRBV29-1 and TRBJ2-7, with 10 positions matching TRBD1. The V gene's germline CDR1 is SQVTM and CDR2 ANQGSEA. The V segment lost 7 bases and the J segment 3 bases; nucleotides outside the gene matches: 6. This CDR3 spans 13 amino acids. The CDR3 loop reads CSALGTGDYEQYF. The CDR3 bases are TGCAGCGCCCTCGGGACAGGGGACTACGAGCAGTACTTC.

The chain joins TRBV4-1 to TRBJ2-2, with D maybe TRBD1 (5 bases). This CDR3 spans 16 amino acids. Germline CDR1 MGHRA, CDR2 YSYEKL. V lost 3 bases and J lost 3, with 14 bases in between. The CDR3 nucleotides are TGCGCCAGCAGCCATGGGCAGGGTCGGGACACCGGGGAGCTGTTTTTT. Translated: CASSHGQGRDTGELFF.

The CDR3 sequence: CATSGTRTGTRTDTQYF. The DNA of the CDR3 is TGTGCCACCAGTGGAACCCGTACCGGGACTAGAACAGATACGCAGTATTTT. The chain is built from TRBV24-1 and TRBJ2-3, with TRBD2 matching 8 bases. Germline loops: CDR1 KGHDR, CDR2 SFDVKD. The junction had 12 bases not matched to a gene; V was cut back by 5 bases and J by 3 bases. This CDR3 contains 17 residues.

The chain recombines TRBV9 with TRBJ2-1; 9 nucleotides align to TRBD2. CDR1 SGDLS and CDR2 YYNGEE come from the germline V gene. The CDR3 contains 18 residues. The trim removed 0 bases at V and 6 bases at J, leaving 13 bases unmatched. CDR3 sequence (DNA): TGTGCCAGCAGCGTAGATTTGAGGCGGGAGGGCCTCGGCAATGAGCAGTTCTTC. Protein product: CASSVDLRREGLGNEQFF.

The chain has TRBV7-2 and TRBJ1-5, with no clear D. Trimming took off 3 bases at V and 4 bases at J, with 10 bases between the two ends. The CDR3 sequence is 14 residues long. CDR1 is SGHTA, CDR2 FQGNSA, per germline. The CDR3 sequence: CASSLNQWNQPQHF. DNA for the CDR3: TGTGCCAGCAGCTTGAACCAGTGGAATCAGCCCCAGCATTTT.

The chain carries TRBV28 and TRBJ1-2; 8 positions match TRBD1. The CDR3 extends over 14 amino acids. Per germline, CDR1 MDHEN and CDR2 SYDVKM. After removal of 7 bases from V and 8 bases from J, the junction contained 12 bases not matched to a gene. In nucleotides, the CDR3 is TGTGCCAGCAACGCTCTGCAGGGGGCGGCGGGCTACACCTTC. Its translation: CASNALQGAAGYTF.

The chain combines TRBV19 with TRBJ2-1; TRBD2 is a possible D gene (6 bases). Trimming removed 3 bases from V and 15 bases from J, with 12 bases in between. This CDR3 has 11 amino acids. In germline, CDR1 is LNHDA, CDR2 SQIVND (reference sequence). This CDR3 is CASSMAGRSFF. As DNA, the CDR3 is TGTGCCAGTAGTATGGCGGGAAGGTCGTTCTTC.

The rearrangement links TRBV4-1 to TRBJ2-3; possibly TRBD2 for D (6 bases). The ends were cut back, 0 bases at V and 0 bases at J, with 13 bases in the middle. Germline V CDR1 and CDR2: MGHRA, YSYEKL. The CDR3 runs to 17 residues. The DNA of the CDR3 is TGCGCCAGCAGCCAAGAACCGGCGGGACCAAGCACAGATACGCAGTATTTT. It is translated as CASSQEPAGPSTDTQYF.

V usage is TRBV30 and J usage is TRBJ2-3, with 11 nucleotides matching TRBD2. Germline V gene sequence: CDR1 GTSNPN, CDR2 SVGIG (reference sequence). J was trimmed by 4 bases and V by 1 base; bases with no gene match: 4. The CDR3 extends over 15 amino acids. The CDR3 DNA reads as TGTGCCTGGAGTGACAGACTAGCGGGATCAGATACGCAGTATTTT. This sequence encodes CAWSDRLAGSDTQYF.

This chain joins TRBV4-2 and TRBJ2-2, with TRBD2 matching over 8 bases. This CDR3 region has 17 residues. Germline V gives CDR1 LGHNA, CDR2 YNFKEQ. With 1 base clipped from V and 6 bases from J, the junction kept 10 bases outside the gene matches. CDR3 coding DNA: TGTGCCAGCAGCCAAGTATTTCGGGAGGGGTCGTCCGGGGAGCTGTTTTTT. Translation: CASSQVFREGSSGELFF.

The chain has TRBV21-1 and TRBJ1-6; the table's D call, TRBD1, was not checked against the DNA. TRBV21-1 is reported as a pseudogene. The CDR3 sequence is 16 residues long. CDR3 amino acids: CASSKWEGEYNSPLHF. Written as DNA, the CDR3 is TGTGCCAGCAGCAAATGGGAAGGGGAATATAATTCACCCCTCCACTTT.

This chain links TRBV7-2 with TRBJ2-5, with a possible D match to TRBD2 (6 bases). The germline V gene encodes CDR1 SGHTA and CDR2 FQGNSA. Deletions cut 3 bases from V and 5 bases from J, with 13 bases between. CDR3 length equals 14 residues. The CDR3 DNA follows: TGTGCCAGCAGCTTTTCCGGCGGGAAGGAGACCCAGTACTTC. This sequence encodes CASSFSGGKETQYF.

The chain recombines TRBV7-2 with TRBJ1-2; TRBD1 matches at 9 bases. Germline CDR1 is SGHTA and CDR2 is FQGNSA. The CDR3 length is 16 residues. V trimming: 4 bases; J trimming: 0 bases; junction bases outside the gene matches: 6. CDR3 bases: TGTGCCAGCAGCTCTCGGACAGGGGTACCTAACTATGGCTACACCTTC. It translates to CASSSRTGVPNYGYTF.

CDR3 in amino acids: CASSRTGATGELFF. Written as DNA, the CDR3 is TGTGCCAGCAGCCGGACAGGGGCCACCGGGGAGCTGTTTTTT. V is TRBV3-1 (or the pseudogene TRBV3-2) and J is TRBJ2-2; 9 nucleotides match TRBD1. CDR1 is LGHDT and CDR2 is YNNKEL in the germline V gene (reference sequence). This CDR3 has 14 amino acids. J gave up 4 bases and V 4 bases, and 1 base lay outside the gene matches.

This rearrangement joins TRBV3-1 (or the pseudogene TRBV3-2) to TRBJ2-7, with D possibly TRBD1 on 5 matching bases. Trimming removed 1 base at V and 5 bases at J, with 9 bases between. The CDR3 has 13 amino acids. In germline, CDR1 is LGHDT, CDR2 YNNKEL (reference sequence). The CDR3 region has the DNA TGTGCCAGCAGCCAAGTGGGGCTGCACGAGCAGTACTTC. It is translated as CASSQVGLHEQYF.

This rearrangement joins TRBV5-4 to TRBJ2-2; D ambiguous. This CDR3 comprises 13 residues. The ends were cut back, 4 bases at V and 1 base at J, with 5 bases in the middle. CDR1 SGHNT and CDR2 YYREEE come from the germline V gene (reference sequence). CDR3 DNA sequence: TGTGCCAGCAGCCAGTTGAACACCGGGGAGCTGTTTTTT. Amino acid sequence: CASSQLNTGELFF.

The chain couples TRBV7-8 to TRBJ2-1; D is uncertain. Trimming took 2 bases from V and 8 from J, leaving 4 bases between them. This CDR3 contains 11 residues. In germline, CDR1 is SGHVS, CDR2 FQNEAQ. The CDR3, as DNA: TGTGCCAGCAGCTTATCGGATGAGCAGTTCTTC. Its protein product is CASSLSDEQFF.

J is TRBJ1-4 and V is TRBV7-9, with TRBD1 matching over 9 bases. Per germline, CDR1 SEHNR and CDR2 FQNEAQ (reference sequence). This CDR3 is built from 16 residues. V lost 0 bases and J lost 8; bases outside the gene matches: 7. The CDR3 is CASSLAGQGRKEKLFF. The DNA of the CDR3 is TGTGCCAGCAGCTTAGCCGGACAGGGGCGAAAGGAAAAACTGTTTTTT.

V gene TRBV5-4 combines with J gene TRBJ2-5; 9 bases align to TRBD1. The CDR3 totals 15 residues. Trimming at V came to 3 bases and at J to 4 bases, leaving 7 bases not matched to a gene. Germline V lookup: CDR1 SGHNT, CDR2 YYREEE (reference sequence). For the CDR3, the DNA is TGTGCCAGCAGCTCCGGGGACAGGGCGGGAGAGACCCAGTACTTC. This gives the protein CASSSGDRAGETQYF.

The rearrangement links TRBV5-6 to TRBJ2-7, with D unclear. Trimming removed 0 bases from V and 2 bases from J, with 15 bases in between. CDR3 length: 16 residues. In germline, CDR1 is SGHDT, CDR2 YYEEEE. The CDR3 region is CASSLAQTLDPYEQYF. The CDR3 DNA sequence: TGTGCCAGCAGCTTGGCCCAAACCCTAGATCCCTACGAGCAGTACTTC. Full variable domain (outside the CDR3, taken from reference TRBV5-6 and TRBJ2-7): DAGVTQSPTHLIKTRGQQVTLRCSPKSGHDTVSWYQQALGQGPQFIFQYYEEEERQRGNFPDRFSGHQFPNYSSELNVNALLLGDSALYLCASSLAQTLDPYEQYFGPGTRLTVT.

This chain uses TRBV11-2 with TRBJ1-4; 9 positions match TRBD1. CDR3 length: 15 residues. Per germline, CDR1 SGHAT and CDR2 FQNNGV. J lost 8 bases, V lost 5 bases, and 9 bases had no gene match. CDR3 in amino acids: CASSPGDRVGEKLFF. CDR3 in DNA: TGTGCCAGCAGCCCGGGGGACAGGGTGGGAGAAAAACTGTTTTTT.

J is TRBJ1-3 and V is TRBV19, with unresolved D. The germline gives CDR1 LNHDA, CDR2 SQIVND (reference sequence). This CDR3 is 15 amino acids long. V gave up 2 bases and J gave up 0 bases, with 8 bases separating them. This CDR3 is CASSIIPDSGNTIYF. The CDR3 region has the DNA TGTGCCAGTAGTATAATCCCAGACTCTGGAAACACCATATATTTT.

This rearrangement joins TRBV11-3 to TRBJ2-3; the match to TRBD2 covers 8 bases. This CDR3 has 17 residues. CDR1 and CDR2 from the germline V gene are SGHNT and YENEEA. V gave up 2 bases and J gave up 3 bases; unmatched junction bases: 10. The CDR3 nucleotides are TGTGCCAGCAGCTTAATCGGGGGGGAGCTGGGTACAGATACGCAGTATTTT. As protein: CASSLIGGELGTDTQYF.

The V call is TRBV27, the J call TRBJ1-2; tentative D call: TRBD1 (6 bases). CDR1 and CDR2 from the germline V gene are MNHEY and SMNVEV (reference sequence). The CDR3 sequence is 15 residues long. V was shortened by 3 bases and J by 5 bases, with 16 bases between the two germline ends. This chain's CDR3 is CASSFARGIGYGYTF. CDR3 in DNA: TGTGCCAGCAGTTTCGCCAGGGGCATTGGATATGGCTACACCTTC.

The chain is built from TRBV27 and TRBJ2-2; the match to TRBD1 covers 8 bases. V shed 6 bases and J 3 bases; nucleotides not matched to a gene: 6. CDR3 length equals 15 residues. Looked up from germline, CDR1 is MNHEY and CDR2 is SMNVEV (reference sequence). The CDR3, as DNA: TGTGCCAGCAGGTCGACAGGGGTCGACACCGGGGAGCTGTTTTTT. Translated, it gives CASRSTGVDTGELFF.

DNA for the CDR3: TGTGCCAGCAGACTGCAGGGAACCGGGGAGCTGTTTTTT. Translated: CASRLQGTGELFF. The V and J genes are TRBV6-4 and TRBJ2-2, with D tentatively TRBD1 (5 bases). V lost 6 bases, J lost 5 bases, and 10 bases lay in between. Germline V lookup: CDR1 MRHNA, CDR2 SNTAGT. The CDR3 is 13 residues long.

The chain combines TRBV6-5 with TRBJ2-7; 9 nucleotides align to TRBD1. There are 15 residues in the CDR3. With 4 bases clipped from V and 5 bases from J, the junction kept 9 bases outside the gene matches. Germline values: CDR1 MNHEY, CDR2 SVGAGI. CDR3 coding DNA: TGTGCCAGCAGTTCGGGACAGGGATCGATCAACGAGCAGTACTTC. As protein: CASSSGQGSINEQYF.

V gene TRBV3-1 (or the pseudogene TRBV3-2) combines with J gene TRBJ2-2; TRBD2 agrees at 9 bases. In germline, CDR1 is LGHDT, CDR2 YNNKEL (reference sequence). The CDR3 is 14 amino acids. V lost 1 base to trimming and J lost 6 bases; unmatched junction nucleotides: 0. The CDR3 region has the DNA TGTGCCAGCAGCCAAGTAGCGGGGGCCGGGGAGCTGTTTTTT. Its translation: CASSQVAGAGELFF.

CDR3 amino acids: CASSRVTGDEQFF. In DNA, the CDR3 is TGTGCCAGCAGCCGGGTGACAGGAGATGAGCAGTTCTTC. This chain uses TRBV5-6 with TRBJ2-1; D is possibly TRBD1 (6 bases). The germline V gene encodes CDR1 SGHDT and CDR2 YYEEEE. The CDR3 totals 13 residues. Trimming removed 4 bases from V and 8 bases from J, with 13 bases in between.